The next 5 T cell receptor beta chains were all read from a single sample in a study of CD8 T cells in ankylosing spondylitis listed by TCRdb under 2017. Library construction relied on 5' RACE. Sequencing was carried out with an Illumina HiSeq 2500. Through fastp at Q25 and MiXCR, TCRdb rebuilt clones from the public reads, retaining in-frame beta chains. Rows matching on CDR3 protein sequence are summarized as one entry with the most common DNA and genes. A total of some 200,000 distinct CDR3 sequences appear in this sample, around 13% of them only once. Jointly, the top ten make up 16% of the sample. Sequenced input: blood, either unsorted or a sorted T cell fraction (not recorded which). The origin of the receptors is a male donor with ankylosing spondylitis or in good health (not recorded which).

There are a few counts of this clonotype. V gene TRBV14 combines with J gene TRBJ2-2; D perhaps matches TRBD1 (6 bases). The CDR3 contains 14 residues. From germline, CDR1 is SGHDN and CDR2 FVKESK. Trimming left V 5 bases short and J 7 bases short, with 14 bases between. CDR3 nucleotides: TGTGCCAGCAGCTTACAGGGTGCCTACGGGGAGCTGTTTTTT. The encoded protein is CASSLQGAYGELFF. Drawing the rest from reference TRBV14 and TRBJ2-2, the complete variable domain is EAGVTQFPSHSVIEKGQTVTLRCDPISGHDNLYWYRRVMGKEIKFLLHFVKESKQDESGMPNNRFLAERTGGTYSTLKVQPAELEDSGVYFCASSLQGAYGELFFGEGSRLTVL.

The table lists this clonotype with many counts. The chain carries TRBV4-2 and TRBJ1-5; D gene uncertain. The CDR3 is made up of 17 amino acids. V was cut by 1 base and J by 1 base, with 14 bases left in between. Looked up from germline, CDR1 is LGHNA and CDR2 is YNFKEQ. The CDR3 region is CASSQGSDAESNQPQHF. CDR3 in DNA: TGTGCCAGCAGCCAAGGATCGGACGCGGAAAGCAATCAGCCCCAGCATTTT.

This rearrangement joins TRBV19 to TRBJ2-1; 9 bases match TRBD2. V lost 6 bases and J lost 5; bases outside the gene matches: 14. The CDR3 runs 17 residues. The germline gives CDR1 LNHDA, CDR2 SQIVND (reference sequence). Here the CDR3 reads CASSHGSAGGPNNEQFF. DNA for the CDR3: TGTGCCAGTAGCCACGGGTCGGCGGGAGGGCCAAACAATGAGCAGTTCTTC.

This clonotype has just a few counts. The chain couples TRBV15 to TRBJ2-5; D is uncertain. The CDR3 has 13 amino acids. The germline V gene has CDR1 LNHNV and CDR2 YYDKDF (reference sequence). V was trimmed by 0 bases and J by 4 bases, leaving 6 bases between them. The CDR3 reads CATSRENGETQYF. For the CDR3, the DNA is TGTGCCACCAGCAGAGAGAATGGAGAGACCCAGTACTTC.

The CDR3 loop reads CASSLKRYYEQYF. In DNA form, the CDR3 reads TGTGCCAGCAGTTTAAAGCGATATTACGAGCAGTACTTC. The chain employs TRBV27 and TRBJ2-7; D not resolved. Germline CDR1 MNHEY, CDR2 SMNVEV (reference sequence). The CDR3 spans 13 residues. Trimming removed 2 bases from V and 4 bases from J, with 9 bases in between.